Listed below are T cell receptor beta chains from one sample, sequenced in a study of metastatic and nonmetastatic thyroid tumors. TCRdb ran MiXCR on the PCR reads. The sample includes about 40,000 clones, about 15% of them seen just once. The sequencing sample was made of blood. These receptors were collected from a female donor with papillary thyroid cancer or a benign thyroid nodule (not recorded which). Some clones in this sample may be carry-over from other donors' samples. The CDR3 runs from the conserved cysteine through the conserved F or W. Fields, in order: J gene, clone size, D gene, V gene, CDR3 protein, CDR3 DNA. D genes are given only for firm matches. Not every row has a clone size; where given, it reads once, few, many or a size class.

TRBJ2-2 | few | NA | TRBV6-1 | CASSAGGAGGTGEMFF | TGTGCCAGCAGTGCTGGCGGCGCCGGGGGCACCGGGGAGATGTTTTTT
TRBJ1-2 | NA | NA | TRBV28 | CASRSFPTTNYCYTF | TGTGCCAGCAGATCCTTCCCGACGACTAACTATTGCTACACCTTC
TRBJ1-2 | NA | NA | TRBV4-1 | CASSQDAGESGYTF | TGCGCCAGCAGCCAAGATGCCGGAGAGTCTGGCTACACCTTC
TRBJ2-1 | many | NA | TRBV10-3 | CAISDGLGGERNEQFF | TGTGCCATCAGTGACGGACTCGGGGGCGAGAGGAATGAGCAGTTCTTC
TRBJ1-5 | NA | NA | TRBV28 | CASSPGESLNQPHHF | TGTGCCAGCAGCCCCGGGGAGAGCCTCAATCAGCCCCATCATTTT
TRBJ1-6 | many | TRBD1 | TRBV2 | CAGKGQENSPLHF | TGTGCCGGAAAGGGACAGGAAAATTCACCCCTCCACTTT
TRBJ2-3 | many | TRBD2 | TRBV7-2 | CASSFVAGGGDTQYF | TGTGCCAGCAGCTTTGTAGCGGGGGGCGGGGATACGCAGTATTTT
TRBJ2-1 | many | TRBD2 | TRBV28 | CASSFLTSHSYNEQFF | TGTGCCAGCAGTTTCCTGACTAGCCACTCCTACAATGAGCAGTTCTTC
TRBJ2-5 | many | TRBD2 | TRBV3-1 | CASNRAPGGQYQTQYF | TGTGCCAGCAATCGGGCCCCGGGGGGGCAGTATCAGACCCAGTACTTC
TRBJ2-3 | many | NA | TRBV13 | CASSLGGGGSTDTQYF | TGTGCCAGCAGCTTAGGAGGGGGAGGCAGCACAGATACGCAGTATTTT
TRBJ1-4 | many | TRBD1 | TRBV4-1 | CASSQGTGGSEKLFF | TGCGCCAGCAGCCAGGGAACAGGGGGCTCTGAAAAACTGTTTTTT
TRBJ1-3 | many | NA | TRBV15 | CATSHEPGNTIYF | TGTGCCACCAGCCACGAACCTGGAAACACCATATATTTT
TRBJ1-1 | many | NA | TRBV30 | CAWSGGPNTEAFF | TGTGCCTGGAGTGGGGGACCGAACACTGAAGCTTTCTTT
TRBJ1-3 | many | TRBD1 | TRBV9 | CASSAVGGQGNTIYF | TGTGCCAGCAGCGCGGTGGGGGGACAGGGAAACACCATATATTTT
TRBJ2-2 | many | NA | TRBV9 | CASSVRGNTGELFF | TGTGCCAGCAGCGTACGAGGGAACACCGGGGAGCTGTTTTTT
TRBJ2-4 | many | NA | TRBV28 | CASSHGPFGKNIQYF | TGTGCCAGCAGCCATGGGCCGTTCGGCAAAAACATTCAGTACTTC
TRBJ2-3 | many | NA | TRBV5-8 | CASSLEGTTSDTQYF | TGTGCCAGCAGCTTGGAGGGGACAACCTCAGATACGCAGTATTTT
TRBJ2-5 | NA | NA | TRBV6-1 | CASSPPGETQYF | TGTGCCAGCAGTCCACCCGGCGAGACCCAGTACTTC
TRBJ1-6 | many | TRBD1 | TRBV2 | CASYGQGGSPLHF | TGTGCCTCCTATGGACAGGGGGGTTCACCCCTCCACTTT
TRBJ2-5 | NA | NA | TRBV2 | CARRKEETQYF | TGTGCCAGACGGAAGGAGGAGACCCAGTACTTC
TRBJ2-5 | many | TRBD2 | TRBV9 | CASRTSGRPQETQYF | TGTGCCAGCCGCACGAGCGGGAGACCTCAAGAGACCCAGTACTTC
TRBJ1-1 | NA | TRBD1 | TRBV28 | CASRLSGTVNTEAFF | TGTGCCAGCAGACTTTCCGGGACAGTGAACACTGAAGCTTTCTTT
TRBJ2-5 | NA | TRBD2 | TRBV5-4 | CASSLGGLAVEETQYF | TGTGCCAGCAGCTTAGGAGGGCTAGCGGTGGAAGAGACCCAGTACTTC
TRBJ2-4 | NA | NA | TRBV12-3/TRBV12-4 | CASSLAGAKNIQYF | TGTGCCAGCAGTTTAGCGGGAGCCAAAAACATTCAGTACTTC
TRBJ1-4 | many | NA | TRBV19 | CASSAVGSTNEKLFF | TGTGCCAGTAGTGCAGTGGGATCAACTAATGAAAAACTGTTTTTT
TRBJ1-1 | many | NA | TRBV6-1 | CASNAGRTEAFF | TGTGCCAGCAATGCCGGGCGCACTGAAGCTTTCTTT
TRBJ1-2 | many | TRBD1 | TRBV6-1 | CASTTTGNYGYTF | TGTGCCAGCACGACGACAGGGAACTATGGCTACACCTTC
TRBJ2-3 | many | TRBD2 | TRBV6-4 | CASSDEGEGGSDTQYF | TGTGCCAGCAGTGACGAAGGAGAGGGAGGGTCAGATACGCAGTATTTT
TRBJ2-2 | NA | TRBD2 | TRBV20-1 | CSARAVPSGRIATNTGELFF | TGCAGTGCTAGAGCCGTTCCTAGCGGGAGGATCGCGACCAACACCGGGGAGCTGTTTTTT
TRBJ2-3 | many | TRBD2 | TRBV12-5 | CASGLGTRLTDTQYF | TGTGCTAGTGGTTTGGGGACTAGATTGACAGATACGCAGTATTTT
TRBJ2-7 | few | NA | TRBV10-3 | CAINVISYEQYF | TGTGCCATCAACGTAATCTCCTACGAGCAGTACTTC
TRBJ1-1 | many | TRBD1 | TRBV11-3 | CASSPGDRNTEAFF | TGTGCCAGCAGCCCGGGGGACAGGAACACTGAAGCTTTCTTT
TRBJ1-5 | many | NA | TRBV29-1 | CSVQLAGIGNQPQHF | TGCAGCGTACAATTGGCGGGGATCGGTAATCAGCCCCAGCATTTT
TRBJ2-3 | many | TRBD1 | TRBV9 | CASSAGTGVIDTQYF | TGTGCCAGCAGCGCCGGGACAGGGGTTATAGATACGCAGTATTTT
TRBJ1-6 | many | TRBD1 | TRBV20-1 | CSASGTVDSPLHF | TGCAGTGCCTCCGGGACAGTCGACTCACCCCTCCACTTT
TRBJ1-5 | many | NA | TRBV5-6 | CASSLGSSNQPQHF | TGTGCCAGCAGCTTGGGCAGCAGCAATCAGCCCCAGCATTTT
TRBJ1-5 | many | TRBD1 | TRBV6-4 | CASSEGRSGQNNQPQHF | TGTGCCAGCAGTGAAGGCCGTTCGGGACAGAATAATCAGCCCCAGCATTTT
TRBJ1-1 | many | NA | TRBV29-1 | CSASTGNTEAFF | TGCAGCGCCTCCACAGGGAACACTGAAGCTTTCTTT
TRBJ1-3 | many | NA | TRBV6-1 | CASSGNGNTIYF | TGTGCCAGCAGTGGAAATGGAAACACCATATATTTT
TRBJ2-3 | many | TRBD2 | TRBV9 | CASSVGGGLAGDTQYF | TGTGCCAGCAGCGTAGGTGGGGGACTAGCCGGGGATACGCAGTATTTT
TRBJ2-4 | few | NA | TRBV28 | CASSPTKGAGAKNIQYF | TGTGCCAGCAGTCCGACCAAGGGGGCGGGGGCCAAAAACATTCAGTACTTT